This TCR beta chain comes out of a study of blood T cell repertoires in COVID-19. The wider study: Sources were T cells, B-cell-depleted T cells, or PBMCs; the material itself was cDNA or gDNA.

Using immunoSEQ multiplex PCR, the repertoire was profiled, and TCRdb retains in-frame clones only, with some absent. This table has about 270,000 clones, around 81% appearing once. The CDR3 is 18 amino acids. The chain links TRBV21-1 to TRBJ2-1; the D call TRBD2 from the table was never checked on the DNA. TRBV21-1 is a recognized pseudogene. Material: peripheral blood. This clonotype was sampled from a woman aged 60 to 75 with active or convalescent COVID-19. CDR3 residues: CASSKPDDYYPPYNEQFF. CDR3 bases: TGTGCCAGCAGCAAACCGGACGACTATTACCCCCCTTACAATGAGCAGTTCTTC.